Presented here are 28 T cell receptor beta chains from one specimen sequenced in a study of cytomegalovirus exposure and HLA in healthy donors. Using immunoSEQ multiplex PCR, the repertoire was profiled, and TCRdb retains in-frame clones only, with some absent. The sample has tens of thousands of clones; roughly 97% are singletons. Sequencing input: PBMCs. The receptors were sampled from a young man in good health and CMV-seronegative.

The gene calls are TRBV11-2 and TRBJ1-1; 10 bases align to TRBD1. The CDR3 spans 15 residues. V lost 1 base and J lost 5; bases outside the gene matches: 4. CDR1 SGHAT and CDR2 FQNNGV come from the germline V gene. This CDR3 is CASSLGQGAITEAFF. As DNA, the CDR3 is TGTGCCAGCAGCTTAGGACAGGGGGCGATTACTGAAGCTTTCTTT.

The rearrangement uses TRBV5-6 and TRBJ1-2, with 7 bases matching TRBD1. The CDR3 has 13 residues. Germline V gene lookup returns CDR1 SGHDT and CDR2 YYEEEE. J gave up 8 bases and V 4 bases, and 8 bases lay outside the gene matches. The CDR3 protein is CASSARQGGGYTF. In DNA form, the CDR3 reads TGTGCCAGCAGCGCGAGACAGGGCGGCGGCTACACCTTC.

With regard to this clone: Different DNA sequences within this sample yield the same CDR3. The rearrangement joins TRBV5-5 to TRBJ2-7; perhaps TRBD2 as D (6 bases). The CDR3 totals 12 residues. Germline V CDR1 and CDR2: SGHKS, YYEKEE (reference sequence). V lost 0 bases and J lost 5, with 6 bases in between. The CDR3 protein is CASSLGGDEQYF. CDR3 bases: TGTGCCAGCAGCTTGGGGGGGGACGAGCAGTACTTC.

V usage is TRBV2 and J usage is TRBJ2-2; possible D gene TRBD2, 5 bases. This CDR3 is 13 amino acids long. V lost 7 bases and J lost 2, with 8 bases in between. Germline CDR1 is SNHLY and CDR2 is FYNNEI. CDR3 nucleotide sequence: TGTGCCAGCAAGCGACTAAACACCGGGGAGCTGTTTTTT. Protein sequence: CASKRLNTGELFF.

The gene calls are TRBV13 and TRBJ2-4; D call uncertain. CDR3 length: 13 amino acids. Germline-derived CDR1 and CDR2 are PRHDT and FYEKMQ (reference sequence). Trimming pared 8 bases from V and 0 bases from J, leaving 8 bases between. This CDR3 is CASGELAKNIQYF. DNA of the CDR3: TGTGCCAGCGGTGAACTAGCCAAAAACATTCAGTACTTC.

The rearrangement uses TRBV29-1 and TRBJ2-3; 8 bases are a match to TRBD1. This CDR3 is 13 amino acids long. The trim removed 6 bases at V and 1 base at J, leaving 3 bases unmatched. From germline, CDR1 is SQVTM and CDR2 ANQGSEA. Written as DNA, the CDR3 is TGCAGCGTCGGGACAGGTGGCACAGATACGCAGTATTTT. This codes for CSVGTGGTDTQYF.

This sequence joins TRBV30 and TRBJ1-3, with D uncertain. From germline, CDR1 is GTSNPN and CDR2 SVGIG (reference sequence). V was trimmed by 4 bases and J by 0 bases, leaving 7 bases between them. The CDR3 is 13 amino acids. CDR3 DNA: TGTGCCTGGACACGGAGCTCTGGAAACACCATATATTTT. Its translation: CAWTRSSGNTIYF.

The gene calls are TRBV7-9 and TRBJ2-7, with D perhaps matching TRBD1 (5 bases). Deletions cut 1 base from V and 4 bases from J, with 11 bases between. Germline assignment: CDR1 SEHNR and CDR2 FQNEAQ (reference sequence). This CDR3 contains 14 residues. The CDR3 DNA follows: TGTGCCAGCAGCTTAGTGTCAGGGTCATACGAGCAGTACTTC. Its protein product is CASSLVSGSYEQYF.

The genes are TRBV4-2 and TRBJ1-5; D is uncertain. The V end was cut by 4 bases, the J end by 1 base, with 11 bases between. Per germline, CDR1 LGHNA and CDR2 YNFKEQ. The CDR3 has 15 residues. CDR3 nucleotides: TGTGCCAGCAGCCCTTCGAGGCAGAGCAATCAGCCCCAGCATTTT. This sequence encodes CASSPSRQSNQPQHF.

The chain carries TRBV27 and TRBJ2-5; 7 bases are shared with TRBD2. Germline CDR1 is MNHEY and CDR2 is SMNVEV (reference sequence). The V segment lost 8 bases and the J segment 5 bases; nucleotides outside the gene matches: 8. CDR3 length: 13 amino acids. CDR3 DNA sequence: TGTGCCAGCGCCCCCGGGACTATGGAGACCCAGTACTTC. Protein sequence: CASAPGTMETQYF.

The chain is built from TRBV28 and TRBJ1-3; no reliable D call. V lost 5 bases and J 4 bases, leaving 15 bases between the germline ends. Germline CDR1 is MDHEN and CDR2 is SYDVKM. The CDR3 covers 15 residues. CDR3 region: CASSDRPGNGNTIYF. CDR3 in DNA: TGTGCCAGCAGTGATCGACCCGGGAACGGAAACACCATATATTTT.

CDR3 sequence (DNA): TGTGCCAGCCCGGGACAGGGGGCGCGGAGCACTGAAGCTTTCTTT. Residues: CASPGQGARSTEAFF. The genes are TRBV30 and TRBJ1-1, with 12 bases that match TRBD1. Germline trimming cut 8 bases from V and 4 bases from J; bases unmatched to any gene: 11. CDR1 GTSNPN and CDR2 SVGIG come from the germline V gene (reference sequence). CDR3 length: 15 residues.

The CDR3 region is CASSQDPGTGNYGYTF. The CDR3 bases are TGCGCCAGCAGCCAAGATCCTGGTACAGGGAACTATGGCTACACCTTC. V and J are TRBV4-1 and TRBJ1-2, with D perhaps matching TRBD1 (6 bases). Germline lookup yields CDR1 MGHRA and CDR2 YSYEKL. V lost 0 bases, J lost 2 bases, and 13 bases lay in between. The CDR3 sequence is 16 residues long.

This CDR3 is CASSYYYGTSETQYF. The CDR3, as DNA: TGTGCCAGCAGTTACTACTACGGGACATCGGAGACCCAGTACTTC. The V gene is TRBV6-5, the J gene TRBJ2-5, with D possibly TRBD1 on 6 matching bases. The CDR3 extends over 15 amino acids. Trimming shortened V by 1 base and J by 5 bases, and 14 bases separated the two germline ends. The germline V gene has CDR1 MNHEY and CDR2 SVGAGI.

The rearrangement joins TRBV19 to TRBJ1-4; D is undetermined. There are 11 residues in the CDR3. In germline, CDR1 is LNHDA, CDR2 SQIVND (reference sequence). V lost 8 bases and J lost 5, with 6 bases in between. CDR3 coding DNA: TGTGCCAGTGGGAGGAATGAAAAACTGTTTTTT. Amino acid sequence: CASGRNEKLFF. Looking up the rest from reference TRBV19 and TRBJ1-4 gives the full variable domain: DGGITQSPKYLFRKEGQNVTLSCEQNLNHDAMYWYRQDPGQGLRLIYYSQIVNDFQKGDIAEGYSVSREKKESFPLTVTSAQKNPTAFYLCASGRNEKLFFGSGTQLSVL.

The genes are TRBV30 and TRBJ2-3; 8 bases align to TRBD1. The ends lost 3 bases at V and 6 bases at J; junction bases unmatched: 2. The germline V gene has CDR1 GTSNPN and CDR2 SVGIG (reference sequence). This CDR3 comprises 12 residues. CDR3 sequence (DNA): TGTGCCTGGAGCCCAGGGGGCGATACGCAGTATTTT. Translating it yields CAWSPGGDTQYF. The whole variable domain, filled in from reference TRBV30 and TRBJ2-3, reads SQTIHQWPATLVQPVGSPLSLECTVEGTSNPNLYWYRQAAGRGLQLLFYSVGIGQISSEVPQNLSASRPQDRQFILSSKKLLLSDSGFYLCAWSPGGDTQYFGPGTRLTVL.

The gene calls are TRBV5-4 and TRBJ2-7; 7 nucleotides agree with TRBD2. With V trimmed by 4 bases and J by 2 bases, 6 bases remained unmatched. Per the germline V gene, CDR1 is SGHNT and CDR2 is YYREEE (reference sequence). The CDR3 sequence is 14 residues long. In nucleotides, the CDR3 is TGTGCCAGCAGCCCTGGACTAGTACCCTACGAGCAGTACTTC. This encodes CASSPGLVPYEQYF.

The table lists this clone with a count of one. V and J are TRBV19 and TRBJ1-2, with TRBD1 identical over 8 bases. J gave up 1 base and V 4 bases, and 2 bases lay outside the gene matches. CDR3 length: 14 amino acids. Germline V gene lookup returns CDR1 LNHDA and CDR2 SQIVND (reference sequence). Here the CDR3 DNA reads TGTGCCAGTAGTACCGGACAGGGTAACTATGGCTACACCTTC. Encoded protein: CASSTGQGNYGYTF.

J is TRBJ1-6 and V is TRBV5-4, with D possibly being TRBD1 (6 bases). Per germline, CDR1 SGHNT and CDR2 YYREEE (reference sequence). V was shortened by 4 bases and J by 7 bases, with 12 bases between the two germline ends. The CDR3 spans 14 residues. The DNA of the CDR3 is TGTGCCAGCAGCCGCGGACAGTGGAATTCACCCCTCCACTTT. It encodes CASSRGQWNSPLHF.

The chain uses TRBV7-2 and TRBJ2-2; D not resolved. V dropped 1 base and J dropped 0 bases, with 3 bases sitting between them. Germline CDR1 reads SGHTA; CDR2 reads FQGNSA. The CDR3 length is 14 residues. In DNA form, the CDR3 reads TGTGCCAGCAGCTTAGTCTCGAACACCGGGGAGCTGTTTTTT. This gives the protein CASSLVSNTGELFF. Filled out from reference TRBV7-2 and TRBJ2-2, the complete variable domain reads GAGVSQSPSNKVTEKGKDVELRCDPISGHTALYWYRQSLGQGLEFLIYFQGNSAPDKSGLPSDRFSAERTGGSVSTLTIQRTQQEDSAVYLCASSLVSNTGELFFGEGSRLTVL.

The V and J genes are TRBV14 and TRBJ2-1; D is perhaps TRBD2 (6 bases). Germline CDR1 reads SGHDN; CDR2 reads FVKESK. V was clipped by 0 bases and J by 2 bases, with 17 bases between them. The CDR3 length is 18 residues. In DNA form, the CDR3 reads TGTGCCAGCAGCCAAGATGGCTGGCTAGCGAGCACCTACAATGAGCAGTTCTTC. Its translation: CASSQDGWLASTYNEQFF.

This sequence joins TRBV6-5 and TRBJ2-1; the match to TRBD1 covers 7 bases. Trimming took 4 bases from V and 0 from J; bases not matched to a gene: 6. Per the germline V gene, CDR1 is MNHEY and CDR2 is SVGAGI. The length of the CDR3 is 16 residues. The CDR3 loop reads CASSSTGTVSYNEQFF. The CDR3 bases are TGTGCCAGCAGTTCTACCGGGACAGTCTCCTACAATGAGCAGTTCTTC.

This clone was recorded only once. The chain couples TRBV29-1 to TRBJ1-2; possible D gene TRBD1, 6 bases. V lost 6 bases and J 7 bases, leaving 12 bases between the germline ends. Germline CDR1 reads SQVTM; CDR2 reads ANQGSEA. The CDR3 has 11 amino acids. The CDR3 reads CSVGTGFGYTF. CDR3 nucleotide sequence: TGCAGCGTCGGCACAGGGTTTGGCTACACCTTC.

The rearrangement joins TRBV13 to TRBJ1-1; D ambiguous. V lost 4 bases and J lost 5, with 14 bases in between. CDR1 and CDR2 (germline): PRHDT, FYEKMQ (reference sequence). The CDR3 loop spans 14 amino acids. The CDR3 region is CASSSWGGATEAFF. The CDR3 DNA reads TGTGCCAGCAGCTCGTGGGGAGGAGCAACTGAAGCTTTCTTT.

The V gene is TRBV19, the J gene TRBJ2-6, with 9 bases lining up with TRBD1. Germline lookup yields CDR1 LNHDA and CDR2 SQIVND (reference sequence). Losses at the gene ends were 7 bases for V and 2 bases for J; bases not matched to a gene: 12. This CDR3 region has 18 residues. CDR3 sequence: CASTRSRDRVTGANVLTF. In nucleotides, the CDR3 is TGTGCCAGTACCAGAAGCCGGGACAGGGTCACTGGGGCCAACGTCCTGACTTTC.

V is TRBV2 and J is TRBJ2-2, with 8 nucleotides matching TRBD1. Trimming removed 7 bases from V and 8 bases from J; junction bases left unmatched: 3. The germline V gene has CDR1 SNHLY and CDR2 FYNNEI. The CDR3 consists of 12 residues. The CDR3 is CASNRGTGELFF. CDR3 nucleotides: TGTGCCAGCAACAGGGGGACTGGGGAGCTGTTTTTT.

This chain connects TRBV7-9 to TRBJ2-1; a possible D gene is TRBD1 (5 bases). V gave up 5 bases and J gave up 10 bases, with 15 bases separating them. The CDR3 has 13 amino acids. CDR1 is SEHNR and CDR2 is FQNEAQ in the germline V gene (reference sequence). Here the CDR3 reads CASSISRVVEQFF. DNA of the CDR3: TGTGCCAGCAGCATCTCCAGGGTTGTCGAGCAGTTCTTC.

On this clone: One end of the junction is discordant with germline, which a read error may explain. The CDR3 coding sequence is TGTGCTAGCAGCTCCTTAGGGGGAAACTATGGCTACACCTTC. This gives the protein CASSSLGGNYGYTF. The V gene is TRBV7-7, the J gene TRBJ1-2, with D possibly matching TRBD1 (6 bases). The germline CDR1 and CDR2 sequences are SSHAT and FNYEAQ (reference sequence). The CDR3 totals 14 residues.